The 17 T cell receptor beta chains reported below all come from one sample, sequenced in a study of shared T cell receptors in the human thymus. TCRdb's copy holds only in-frame clones and misses some; the assay was immunoSEQ multiplex PCR. The table lists about 710,000 clones, over 75% of them singletons. The data were also submitted as part of a second study, on human thymus T cells.

The sample consisted of thymocytes. The receptors come from a boy under three years old with a congenital heart defect.

This clone was picked up one time. V and J are TRBV30 and TRBJ2-2, with TRBD2 identical over 7 bases. V lost 0 bases, J lost 4 bases, and 5 bases stayed unmatched. This CDR3 comprises 15 residues. Germline values: CDR1 GTSNPN, CDR2 SVGIG (reference sequence). The CDR3 protein is CAWSVSREGTGELFF. CDR3 bases: TGTGCCTGGAGTGTTTCCAGGGAGGGCACCGGGGAGCTGTTTTTT.

V usage is TRBV5-1 and J usage is TRBJ2-2; a possible D gene is TRBD1 (6 bases). CDR1 is SGHRS, CDR2 YFSETQ, per germline. The ends were cut back, 1 base at V and 3 bases at J, with 16 bases in the middle. This CDR3 contains 17 residues. In DNA form, the CDR3 reads TGCGCCAGCAGCTTGTATAGGGACAAATCGGACACCGGGGAGCTGTTTTTT. Translated, it gives CASSLYRDKSDTGELFF.

The chain links TRBV5-1 to TRBJ1-6; D perhaps matches TRBD1 (6 bases). In germline, CDR1 is SGHRS, CDR2 YFSETQ. The CDR3 loop spans 16 amino acids. The ends were cut back, 1 base at V and 6 bases at J, with 14 bases in the middle. CDR3 sequence reads: CASSLSGGAPNSPLHF. CDR3 sequence (DNA): TGCGCCAGCAGCTTGTCGGGGGGCGCGCCTAATTCACCCCTCCACTTT.

This clone was seen more than once but under ten times. The chain employs TRBV9 and TRBJ2-3; TRBD2 matches 13 bases. From germline, CDR1 is SGDLS and CDR2 YYNGEE. The length of the CDR3 is 19 residues. After removal of 0 bases from V and 3 bases from J, the junction contained 10 bases not matched to a gene. The CDR3 here is CASSVGETSGGIPTDTQYF. Here the CDR3 DNA reads TGTGCCAGCAGCGTAGGGGAGACTAGCGGGGGGATTCCTACAGATACGCAGTATTTT.

The genes are TRBV15 and TRBJ1-2; weak D call: TRBD1 (6 bases). Per germline, CDR1 LNHNV and CDR2 YYDKDF (reference sequence). This CDR3 is 16 amino acids long. V lost 0 bases, J lost 1 base, and 12 bases lay in between. CDR3: CATSREGGRGNYGYTF. The CDR3 DNA reads TGTGCCACCAGCAGAGAGGGCGGCAGGGGTAACTATGGCTACACCTTC.

The chain recombines TRBV29-1 with TRBJ2-6, with D unresolved. Trimming removed 6 bases at V and 0 bases at J, with 18 bases between. Germline V gene data show CDR1 as SQVTM and CDR2 as ANQGSEA. The CDR3 consists of 17 residues. The CDR3 DNA reads TGCAGCGTCACCCAACATGACCCTAGCTCTGGGGCCAACGTCCTGACTTTC. Translated: CSVTQHDPSSGANVLTF.

The gene calls are TRBV7-2 and TRBJ2-4, with a tentative D call TRBD2 (6 bases). Germline-derived CDR1 and CDR2 are SGHTA and FQGNSA. V lost 5 bases, J lost 0 bases, and 11 bases lay in between. The CDR3 loop spans 15 amino acids. The CDR3 nucleotides read TGTGCCAGCAGCCCAGGCGGGGTAGCCAAAAACATTCAGTACTTC. It is translated as CASSPGGVAKNIQYF.

This clone was recorded only once. V usage is TRBV4-3 and J usage is TRBJ2-2, with TRBD2 as a possible D gene (6 bases). The V gene's germline CDR1 is LGHNA and CDR2 YSLEER. The CDR3 sequence is 16 residues long. V lost 3 bases and J 7 bases, leaving 18 bases between the germline ends. The CDR3 sequence is CASSQASGGENGELFF. Written as DNA, the CDR3 is TGCGCCAGCAGCCAGGCGAGTGGAGGGGAAAACGGGGAGCTGTTTTTT.

The CDR3 is CASTGGYNEQFF. The CDR3 region has the DNA TGTGCCAGCACAGGAGGTTACAATGAGCAGTTCTTC. The rearrangement links TRBV27 to TRBJ2-1; possible D gene TRBD2, 5 bases. V lost 7 bases to trimming and J lost 4 bases, with 8 bases between them. The CDR3 is made up of 12 amino acids. The germline V gene has CDR1 MNHEY and CDR2 SMNVEV (reference sequence).

This chain joins TRBV11-2 and TRBJ2-7; D unclear. The V gene's germline CDR1 is SGHAT and CDR2 FQNNGV. The CDR3 covers 12 residues. Deletions cut 3 bases from V and 4 bases from J, with 7 bases between. In nucleotides, the CDR3 is TGTGCCAGCAGCTTCCGAGAGTACGAGCAGTACTTC. This encodes CASSFREYEQYF.

This clone was detected only once. The chain has TRBV28 and TRBJ1-1; TRBD1 is a possible D gene (5 bases). Trimming shortened V by 6 bases and J by 0 bases, and 8 bases separated the two germline ends. The CDR3 runs to 13 residues. CDR1 MDHEN and CDR2 SYDVKM come from the germline V gene. CDR3 in DNA: TGTGCCAGCAGAGAGACAGTGAACACTGAAGCTTTCTTT. It specifies CASRETVNTEAFF.

This clone came up once. The J gene is TRBJ1-1, the V gene TRBV25-1, with TRBD1 identical over 7 bases. CDR3 length: 13 residues. Germline loops: CDR1 MGHDK, CDR2 SYGVNS. V dropped 1 base and J dropped 7; count of bases not matched to a gene: 3. The CDR3 spells CASSEFGTDEAFF. In DNA form, the CDR3 reads TGTGCCAGCAGTGAATTCGGGACAGATGAAGCTTTCTTT.

The chain joins TRBV6-5 to TRBJ1-1; the D gene is possibly TRBD1 (5 bases). This CDR3 has 14 residues. The V end was cut by 7 bases, the J end by 4 bases, with 16 bases between. From germline, CDR1 is MNHEY and CDR2 SVGAGI. Here the CDR3 reads CASNRQFGGTEAFF. The CDR3 DNA reads TGTGCCAGCAACCGACAGTTCGGGGGCACTGAAGCTTTCTTT.

This chain uses TRBV25-1 with TRBJ2-5; the D gene is possibly TRBD1 (6 bases). Trimming took off 3 bases at V and 3 bases at J, with 11 bases between the two ends. The length of the CDR3 is 14 residues. The germline V gene has CDR1 MGHDK and CDR2 SYGVNS. The CDR3 bases are TGTGCCAGCAGTGATTGTAGGGGGAAAGAGACCCAGTACTTC. Encoded protein: CASSDCRGKETQYF.

V and J are TRBV5-1 and TRBJ2-7, with 7 bases aligning to TRBD2. Unmatched junction bases numbered 14, after V lost 4 bases and J lost 4 bases. CDR1 SGHRS and CDR2 YFSETQ come from the germline V gene. The CDR3 sequence is 16 residues long. CDR3 residues: CASSPRGVRASYEQYF. In DNA, the CDR3 is TGCGCCAGCAGCCCCCGGGGGGTCAGGGCCTCTTACGAGCAGTACTTC.

The chain is built from TRBV5-1 and TRBJ1-6; D may be TRBD1 (6 bases). The CDR3 contains 17 residues. V dropped 0 bases and J dropped 4 bases, with 14 bases sitting between them. Looked up from germline, CDR1 is SGHRS and CDR2 is YFSETQ. CDR3 protein: CASSLVGARSYNSPLHF. The CDR3 nucleotides read TGCGCCAGCAGCTTGGTGGGGGCTCGATCGTATAATTCACCCCTCCACTTT.

The chain has TRBV19 and TRBJ2-7, with D tentatively TRBD1 (5 bases). The V gene lost 4 bases and the J gene lost 4 bases, with 11 bases spanning the gap. This CDR3 comprises 13 residues. Germline lookup yields CDR1 LNHDA and CDR2 SQIVND (reference sequence). As DNA, the CDR3 is TGTGCCAGTAGTACGCGACAGCCTTACGAGCAGTACTTC. It yields the protein CASSTRQPYEQYF.